This T cell receptor beta chain was retrieved from a study of blood T cells in healthy people across ages. This clonotype was detected only once. A J-beta primer mix and a sample-barcoded 5' primer were used in a second PCR of about 7 to 12 cycles. TCRdb redid the calling of the 5' RACE reads with MiXCR, one entry per CDR3 protein. Of approximately 800,000 distinct CDR3 sequences listed, 20% to 30% are singletons. These data also featured in a second study, about T cells of mothers and their children.

The source is a boy younger than 18 in good health. The specimen sequenced was blood.

Written as DNA, the CDR3 is TGTGCCAGCAGGGGGCTCAGGGGCTCCTACAATGAGCAGTTCTTC. It specifies CASRGLRGSYNEQFF. The chain carries TRBV2 and TRBJ2-1; TRBD1 might be the D (6 bases). The ends were cut back, 6 bases at V and 0 bases at J, with 12 bases in the middle. The CDR3 sequence is 15 residues long. Germline CDR1 is SNHLY and CDR2 is FYNNEI.